The source of this T cell receptor (beta chain) is a study of OX40 agonist ivuxolimab in advanced cancers. Sequencing used immunoSEQ multiplex PCR; TCRdb keeps in-frame clones, though not all of them. Of about 80,000 clones in the sample, roughly 87% were seen once. The V end lost 4 bases, the J end lost 4 bases, and 13 bases lay between the germline ends. This CDR3 region has 14 residues. Germline-derived CDR1 and CDR2 are SQVTM and ANQGSEA. The sequencing here drew on CD4+ or CD8+ T cells sorted from blood, taken in a trial of the OX40 agonist ivuxolimab. The genes are TRBV29-1 and TRBJ2-2; unclear D gene. The source of this sequence is an adult with an advanced solid tumor such as melanoma, head and neck, liver or kidney cancer. CDR3 region: CSVVLEAVTGELFF. The CDR3 DNA is TGCAGCGTTGTTTTAGAGGCGGTCACCGGGGAGCTGTTTTTT.